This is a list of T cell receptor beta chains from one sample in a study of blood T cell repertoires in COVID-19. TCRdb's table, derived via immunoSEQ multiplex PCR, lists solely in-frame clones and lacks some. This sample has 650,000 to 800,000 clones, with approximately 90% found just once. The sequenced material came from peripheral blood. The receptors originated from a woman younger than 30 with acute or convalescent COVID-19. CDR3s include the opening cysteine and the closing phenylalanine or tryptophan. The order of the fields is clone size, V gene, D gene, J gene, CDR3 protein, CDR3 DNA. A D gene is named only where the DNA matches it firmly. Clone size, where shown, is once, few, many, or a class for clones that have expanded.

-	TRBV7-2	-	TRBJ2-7	CASSTSSSRAVYEQYF	TGTGCCAGCAGCACTTCTTCGTCCAGGGCAGTCTACGAGCAGTACTTC
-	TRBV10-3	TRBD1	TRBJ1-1	CAISELGQGALSTEAFF	TGTGCCATCAGTGAGTTAGGGCAGGGGGCGCTTAGCACTGAAGCTTTCTTT
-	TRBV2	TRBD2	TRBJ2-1	CASRALAGGYNEQFF	TGTGCCAGCAGGGCCCTAGCGGGGGGTTACAATGAGCAGTTCTTC
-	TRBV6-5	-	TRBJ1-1	CASSSGMNTEAFF	TGTGCCAGCAGCTCAGGGATGAACACTGAAGCTTTCTTT
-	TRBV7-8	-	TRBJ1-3	CASSPKRGVGSSGNTIYF	TGTGCCAGCAGCCCTAAACGGGGGGTAGGAAGCTCTGGAAACACCATATATTTT
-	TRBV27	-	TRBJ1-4	CASSLYRDGRGEKLFF	TGTGCCAGCAGTTTATACAGGGACGGGCGAGGTGAAAAACTGTTTTTT
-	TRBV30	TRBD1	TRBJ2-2	CAWSFRGYGELFF	TGTGCCTGGAGCTTCAGGGGGTACGGGGAGCTGTTTTTT
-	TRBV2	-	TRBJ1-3	CASSPRVLSGNTIYF	TGTGCCAGCAGCCCCCGGGTCCTCTCTGGAAACACCATATATTTT
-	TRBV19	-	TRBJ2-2	CASSGAGAGTGELFF	TGTGCCAGTAGTGGGGCAGGGGCAGGCACCGGGGAGCTGTTTTTT
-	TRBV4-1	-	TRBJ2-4	CASTSAGHSIENIQYF	TGCGCCAGCACCTCTGCGGGCCATTCCATCGAAAACATTCAGTACTTC
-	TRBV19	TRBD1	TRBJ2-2	CASSLDPTGGNTGELFF	TGTGCCAGTAGTCTCGACCCGACAGGGGGAAACACCGGGGAGCTGTTTTTT
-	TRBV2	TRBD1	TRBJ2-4	CASKTGGNSKNIQYF	TGTGCCAGCAAAACAGGGGGAAATTCCAAAAACATTCAGTACTTC
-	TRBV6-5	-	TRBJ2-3	CASTPSSPADTQYF	TGTGCCAGCACCCCTTCTAGTCCTGCAGATACGCAGTATTTT
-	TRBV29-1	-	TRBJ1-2	CSVTGNYGYTF	TGCAGCGTAACAGGGAACTATGGCTACACCTTC
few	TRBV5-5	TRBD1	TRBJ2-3	CASSQKTGLDTQYF	TGTGCCAGCAGCCAAAAGACAGGGCTAGATACGCAGTATTTT
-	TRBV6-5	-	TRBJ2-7	CASSTSTGYEQYF	TGTGCCAGCAGCACATCGACTGGATACGAGCAGTACTTC
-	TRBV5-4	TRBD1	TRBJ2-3	CASSPGQGRTDTQYF	TGTGCCAGCAGCCCTGGACAGGGGAGGACAGATACGCAGTATTTT
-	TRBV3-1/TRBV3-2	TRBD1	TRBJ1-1	CASSGTGSGTEAFF	TGTGCCAGCAGTGGGACAGGGAGTGGAACTGAAGCTTTCTTT
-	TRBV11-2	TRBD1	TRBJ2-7	CASSKRDRRAGEQYF	TGTGCCAGCAGCAAACGGGACAGGAGGGCGGGGGAGCAGTACTTC
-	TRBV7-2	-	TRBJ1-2	CASSLGGREGYTF	TGTGCCAGCAGCTTAGGTGGGAGAGAGGGCTACACCTTC
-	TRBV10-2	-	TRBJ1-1	CASSETGSPAEAFF	TGCGCCAGCAGTGAGACAGGGTCACCCGCTGAAGCTTTCTTT
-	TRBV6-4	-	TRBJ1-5	CASSDTGDSNQPQHF	TGTGCCAGCAGTGATACAGGAGATAGCAATCAGCCCCAGCATTTT
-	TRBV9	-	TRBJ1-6	CASSSGGSPLHF	TGTGCCAGCAGTTCAGGAGGATCACCCCTCCACTTT
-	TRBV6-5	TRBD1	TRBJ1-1	CASSYSGQGSGTEAFF	TGTGCCAGCAGTTACTCGGGACAGGGTAGTGGCACTGAAGCTTTCTTT
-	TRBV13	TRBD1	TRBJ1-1	CASNVAGGIVNTEAFF	TGTGCCAGCAACGTGGCAGGGGGGATCGTGAACACTGAAGCTTTCTTT
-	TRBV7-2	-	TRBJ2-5	CASSLELAETQYF	TGTGCCAGCAGCTTAGAGTTAGCGGAGACCCAGTACTTC
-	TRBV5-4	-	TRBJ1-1	CASSDSMNTEAFF	TGTGCCAGCAGCGACAGCATGAACACTGAAGCTTTCTTT
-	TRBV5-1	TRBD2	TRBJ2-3	CASSLAGRAISTDTQYF	TGCGCCAGCAGCTTGGCCGGGAGGGCCATTAGCACAGATACGCAGTATTTT
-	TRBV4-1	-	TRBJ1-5	CASTSRTDTSQPQHF	TGCGCCAGCACGTCTAGGACAGATACGAGTCAGCCCCAGCATTTT
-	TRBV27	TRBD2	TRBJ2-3	CASSLTMRGAGKDTQYF	TGTGCCAGCAGTTTAACTATGCGGGGGGCGGGGAAGGATACGCAGTATTTT
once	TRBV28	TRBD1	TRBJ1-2	CASSLEAGAGGLGGYTF	TGTGCCAGCAGTTTAGAGGCGGGGGCAGGGGGCCTCGGTGGCTACACCTTC
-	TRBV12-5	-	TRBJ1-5	CASGLGQGGPGGQPQHF	TGTGCTAGTGGTTTGGGTCAGGGAGGCCCGGGAGGACAGCCCCAGCATTTT
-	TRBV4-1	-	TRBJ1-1	CASSQSEVNTEAFF	TGCGCCAGCAGCCAAAGCGAGGTGAACACTGAAGCTTTCTTT
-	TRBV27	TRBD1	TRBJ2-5	CASSLYRGFEGQGWETQYF	TGTGCCAGCAGTTTATATAGGGGATTTGAGGGACAGGGTTGGGAGACCCAGTACTTC
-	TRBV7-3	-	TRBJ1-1	CASSFNGNEAFF	TGTGCCAGCAGCTTTAACGGGAATGAAGCTTTCTTT
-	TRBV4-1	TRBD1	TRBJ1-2	CASSQEDRGSYGYTF	TGCGCCAGCAGCCAAGAGGACAGGGGGTCCTATGGCTACACCTTC
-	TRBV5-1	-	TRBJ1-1	CASSLHSTEAFF	TGCGCCAGCAGCTTGCACAGCACTGAAGCTTTCTTT
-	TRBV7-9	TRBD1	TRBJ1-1	CASSHGMAGGEAFF	TGTGCCAGCAGCCATGGTATGGCAGGGGGCGAAGCTTTCTTT
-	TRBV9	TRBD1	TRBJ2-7	CASSVEGQGAGEQYF	TGTGCCAGCAGCGTAGAGGGACAGGGGGCAGGGGAGCAGTACTTC
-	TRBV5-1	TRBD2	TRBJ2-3	CASSPPRLAVTDTQYF	TGCGCCAGCAGCCCACCACGACTAGCGGTAACAGATACGCAGTATTTT
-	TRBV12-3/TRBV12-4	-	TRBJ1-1	CASSPSGTEAFF	TGTGCCAGCAGTCCCTCGGGCACTGAAGCTTTCTTT
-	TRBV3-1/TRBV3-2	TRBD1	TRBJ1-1	CASSQGWTGSKTEAFF	TGTGCCAGCAGCCAAGGATGGACAGGGTCGAAGACTGAAGCTTTCTTT
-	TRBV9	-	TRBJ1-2	CASSVSVRYGYTF	TGTGCCAGCAGCGTGTCCGTCCGCTATGGCTACACCTTC
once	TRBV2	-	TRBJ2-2	CASGGGGAGDTGELFF	TGTGCCAGCGGGGGAGGAGGGGCTGGAGACACCGGGGAGCTGTTTTTT
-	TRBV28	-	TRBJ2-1	CASSFLYEQFF	TGTGCCAGCAGTTTCCTCTATGAGCAGTTCTTC
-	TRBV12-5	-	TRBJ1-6	CASGAYNSPLHF	TGTGCTAGTGGTGCGTATAATTCACCCCTCCACTTT
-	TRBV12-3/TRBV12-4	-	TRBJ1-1	CASSTRGNTEAFF	TGTGCCAGCAGTACCAGGGGGAACACTGAAGCTTTCTTT
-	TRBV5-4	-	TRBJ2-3	CASSLGRRDTQYF	TGTGCCAGCAGCTTGGGTAGAAGAGATACGCAGTATTTT
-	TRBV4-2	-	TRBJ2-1	CASSQDAQYNEQFF	TGTGCCAGCAGCCAAGATGCCCAGTACAATGAGCAGTTCTTC
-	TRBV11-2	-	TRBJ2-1	CASSYGVSNEQFF	TGTGCCAGCAGCTACGGGGTTTCCAATGAGCAGTTCTTC
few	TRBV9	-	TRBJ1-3	CASSAHRDTIYF	TGTGCCAGCAGCGCCCACAGGGACACCATATATTTT
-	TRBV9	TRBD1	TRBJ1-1	CASQDIGRGQGNTEAFF	TGTGCCAGCCAGGACATAGGCAGAGGACAGGGGAACACTGAAGCTTTCTTT
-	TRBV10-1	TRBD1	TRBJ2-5	CASSEGQVRSQYF	TGCGCCAGCAGTGAGGGACAGGTCAGGTCTCAGTACTTC
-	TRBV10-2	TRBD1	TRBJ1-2	CASSESGGTGGSGYTF	TGCGCCAGCAGTGAGTCTGGAGGGACAGGGGGGTCTGGCTACACCTTC
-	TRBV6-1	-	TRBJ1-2	CASSEVAVWESYGYTF	TGTGCCAGCAGTGAAGTGGCAGTATGGGAGTCCTATGGCTACACCTTC